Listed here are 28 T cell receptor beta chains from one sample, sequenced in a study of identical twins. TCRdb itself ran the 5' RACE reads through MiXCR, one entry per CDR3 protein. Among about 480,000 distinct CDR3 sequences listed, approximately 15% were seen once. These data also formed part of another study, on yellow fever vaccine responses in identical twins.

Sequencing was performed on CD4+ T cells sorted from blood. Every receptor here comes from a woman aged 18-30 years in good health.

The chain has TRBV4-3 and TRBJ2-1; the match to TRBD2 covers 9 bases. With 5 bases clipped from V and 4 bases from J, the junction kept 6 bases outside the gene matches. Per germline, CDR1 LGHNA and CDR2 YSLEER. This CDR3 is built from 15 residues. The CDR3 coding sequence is TGCGCCAGCAGCTCAGATAGCGGGAGTTACAATGAGCAGTTCTTC. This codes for CASSSDSGSYNEQFF.

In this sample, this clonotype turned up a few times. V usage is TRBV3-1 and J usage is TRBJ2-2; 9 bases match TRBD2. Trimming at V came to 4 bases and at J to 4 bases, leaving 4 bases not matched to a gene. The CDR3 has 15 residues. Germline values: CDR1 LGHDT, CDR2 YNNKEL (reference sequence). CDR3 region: CASSPPGLATGELFF. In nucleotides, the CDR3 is TGTGCCAGCAGCCCGCCGGGACTAGCCACCGGGGAGCTGTTTTTT. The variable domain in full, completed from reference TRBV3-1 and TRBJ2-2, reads DTAVSQTPKYLVTQMGNDKSIKCEQNLGHDTMYWYKQDSKKFLKIMFSYNNKELIINETVPNRFSPKSPDKAHLNLHINSLELGDSAVYFCASSPPGLATGELFFGEGSRLTVL.

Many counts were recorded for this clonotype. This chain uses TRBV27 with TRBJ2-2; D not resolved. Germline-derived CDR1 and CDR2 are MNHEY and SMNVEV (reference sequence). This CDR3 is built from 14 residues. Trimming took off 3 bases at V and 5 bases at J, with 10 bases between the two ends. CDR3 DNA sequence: TGTGCCAGCAGTTTCTCACAGATTACCGGGGAGCTGTTTTTT. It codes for CASSFSQITGELFF.

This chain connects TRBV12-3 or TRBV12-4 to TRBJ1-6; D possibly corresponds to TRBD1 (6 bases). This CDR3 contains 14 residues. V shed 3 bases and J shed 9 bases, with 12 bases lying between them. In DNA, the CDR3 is TGTGCCAGCAGTTTTCCGGACAGCCGTTCACCCCTCCACTTT. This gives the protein CASSFPDSRSPLHF.

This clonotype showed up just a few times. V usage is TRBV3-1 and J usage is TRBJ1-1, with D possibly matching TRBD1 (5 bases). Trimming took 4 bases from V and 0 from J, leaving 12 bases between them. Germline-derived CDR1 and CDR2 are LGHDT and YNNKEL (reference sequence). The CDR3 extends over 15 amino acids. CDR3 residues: CASSPAWGVNTEAFF. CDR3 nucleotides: TGTGCCAGCAGCCCAGCATGGGGCGTGAACACTGAAGCTTTCTTT.

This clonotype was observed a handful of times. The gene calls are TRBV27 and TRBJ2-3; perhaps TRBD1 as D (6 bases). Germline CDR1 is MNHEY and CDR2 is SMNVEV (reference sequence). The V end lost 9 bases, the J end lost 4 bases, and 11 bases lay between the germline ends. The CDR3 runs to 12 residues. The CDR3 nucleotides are TGTGCCAGAATTAACAGGGCAGATACGCAGTATTTT. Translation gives CARINRADTQYF.

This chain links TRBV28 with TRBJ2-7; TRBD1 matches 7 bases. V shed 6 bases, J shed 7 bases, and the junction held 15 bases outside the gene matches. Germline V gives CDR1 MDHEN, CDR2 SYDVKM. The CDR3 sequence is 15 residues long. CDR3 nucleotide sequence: TGTGCCAGCAGCCCATCCAACAGGGGTCTCGGGGAGCAGTACTTC. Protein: CASSPSNRGLGEQYF.

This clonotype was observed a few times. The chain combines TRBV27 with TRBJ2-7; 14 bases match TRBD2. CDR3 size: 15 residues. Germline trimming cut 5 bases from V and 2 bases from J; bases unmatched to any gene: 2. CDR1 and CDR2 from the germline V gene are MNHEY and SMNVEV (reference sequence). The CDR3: CASSTTSGRAYEQYF. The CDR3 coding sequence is TGTGCCAGCAGTACGACTAGCGGGAGGGCCTACGAGCAGTACTTC.

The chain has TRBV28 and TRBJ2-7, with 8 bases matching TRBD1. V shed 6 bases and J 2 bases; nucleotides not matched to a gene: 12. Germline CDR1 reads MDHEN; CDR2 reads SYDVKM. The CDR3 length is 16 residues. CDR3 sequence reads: CASSTPRTGKTYEQYF. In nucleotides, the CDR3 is TGTGCCAGCAGCACACCCCGGACAGGGAAAACCTACGAGCAGTACTTC.

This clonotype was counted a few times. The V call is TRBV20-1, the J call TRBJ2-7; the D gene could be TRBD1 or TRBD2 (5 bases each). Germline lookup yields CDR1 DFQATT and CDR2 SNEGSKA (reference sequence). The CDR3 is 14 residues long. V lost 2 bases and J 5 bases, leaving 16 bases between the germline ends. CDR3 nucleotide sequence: TGCAGTGCTAGACTTCCGGGACCCCCTCACGAGCAGTACTTC. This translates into CSARLPGPPHEQYF.

CDR3 DNA sequence: TGTGCCAGCATTAAGCCCCGGACTAGCGGGACGTCCTACAATGAGCAGTTCTTC. Translated, it gives CASIKPRTSGTSYNEQFF. V and J are TRBV28 and TRBJ2-1, with 12 bases lining up with TRBD2. Trimming removed 7 bases from V and 1 base from J; junction bases left unmatched: 11. The CDR3 length is 18 residues. The germline CDR1 and CDR2 sequences are MDHEN and SYDVKM. Based on the CDR3 plus reference TRBV28 and TRBJ2-1, the full variable domain is DVKVTQSSRYLVKRTGEKVFLECVQDMDHENMFWYRQDPGLGLRLIYFSYDVKMKEKGDIPEGYSVSREKKERFSLILESASTNQTSMYLCASIKPRTSGTSYNEQFFGPGTRLTVL.

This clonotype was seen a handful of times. The chain's CDR3 is CATSRDHVRATRSDETQYF. The CDR3 DNA reads as TGTGCCACCAGCAGAGATCATGTCAGGGCGACCCGAAGCGACGAGACCCAGTACTTC. This rearrangement joins TRBV15 to TRBJ2-5; the D gene is possibly TRBD1 (5 bases). The CDR3 runs 19 residues. The germline gives CDR1 LNHNV, CDR2 YYDKDF (reference sequence). V was cut by 0 bases and J by 5 bases, with 25 bases left in between.

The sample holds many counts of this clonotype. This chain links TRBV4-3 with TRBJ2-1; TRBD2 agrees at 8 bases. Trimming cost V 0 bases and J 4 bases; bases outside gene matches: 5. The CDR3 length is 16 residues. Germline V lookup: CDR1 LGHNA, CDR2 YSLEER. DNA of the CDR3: TGCGCCAGCAGCCAAGAAAGCGGGAGAGGGTACAATGAGCAGTTCTTC. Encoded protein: CASSQESGRGYNEQFF.

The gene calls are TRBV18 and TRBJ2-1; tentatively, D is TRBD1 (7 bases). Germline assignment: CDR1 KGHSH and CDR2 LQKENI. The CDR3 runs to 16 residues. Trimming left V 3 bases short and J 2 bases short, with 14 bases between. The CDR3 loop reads CASSPPGQRAYNEQFF. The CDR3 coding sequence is TGTGCCAGCTCACCCCCGGGACAGCGGGCCTACAATGAGCAGTTCTTC.

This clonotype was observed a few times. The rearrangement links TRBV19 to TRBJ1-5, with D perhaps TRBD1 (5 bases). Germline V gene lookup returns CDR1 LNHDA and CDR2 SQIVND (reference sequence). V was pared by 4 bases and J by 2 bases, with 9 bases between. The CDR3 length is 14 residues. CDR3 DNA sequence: TGTGCCAGTAGTACAGGGTGGGGCAATCAGCCCCAGCATTTT. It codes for CASSTGWGNQPQHF.

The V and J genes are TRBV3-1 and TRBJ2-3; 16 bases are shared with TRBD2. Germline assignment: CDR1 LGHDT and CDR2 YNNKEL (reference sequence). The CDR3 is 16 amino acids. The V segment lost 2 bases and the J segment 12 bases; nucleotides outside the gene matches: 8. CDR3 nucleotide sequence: TGTGCCAGCAGCCAACTAACCGGGACTAGCGGGGGGGAACAGTATTTT. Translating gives CASSQLTGTSGGEQYF.

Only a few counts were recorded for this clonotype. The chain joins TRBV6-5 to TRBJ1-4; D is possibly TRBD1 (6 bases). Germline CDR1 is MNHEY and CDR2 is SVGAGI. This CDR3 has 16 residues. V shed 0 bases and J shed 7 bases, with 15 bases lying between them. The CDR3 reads CASSYSLGAGSEKLFF. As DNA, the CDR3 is TGTGCCAGCAGTTACTCGCTGGGGGCTGGAAGTGAAAAACTGTTTTTT.

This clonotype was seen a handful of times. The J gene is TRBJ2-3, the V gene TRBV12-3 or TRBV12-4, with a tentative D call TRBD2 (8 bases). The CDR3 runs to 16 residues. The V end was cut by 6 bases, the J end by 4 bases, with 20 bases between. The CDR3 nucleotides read TGTGCCAGCAGACCTAGGGGGCCGGGAGGGTCAGATACGCAGTATTTT. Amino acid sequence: CASRPRGPGGSDTQYF.

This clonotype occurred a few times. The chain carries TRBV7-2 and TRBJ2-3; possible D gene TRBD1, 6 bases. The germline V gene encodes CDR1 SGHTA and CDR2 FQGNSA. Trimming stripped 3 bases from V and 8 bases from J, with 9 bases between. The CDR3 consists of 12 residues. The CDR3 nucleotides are TGTGCCAGCAGCTTGTCACAGGGTACGCAGTATTTT. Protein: CASSLSQGTQYF.

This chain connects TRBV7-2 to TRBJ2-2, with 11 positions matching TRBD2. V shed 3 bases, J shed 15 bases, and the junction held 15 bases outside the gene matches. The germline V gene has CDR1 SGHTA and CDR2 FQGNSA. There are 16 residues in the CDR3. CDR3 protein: CASSLNPGTSGSRVFF. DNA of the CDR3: TGTGCCAGCAGCTTGAACCCCGGGACTAGCGGTAGTAGGGTGTTTTTT.

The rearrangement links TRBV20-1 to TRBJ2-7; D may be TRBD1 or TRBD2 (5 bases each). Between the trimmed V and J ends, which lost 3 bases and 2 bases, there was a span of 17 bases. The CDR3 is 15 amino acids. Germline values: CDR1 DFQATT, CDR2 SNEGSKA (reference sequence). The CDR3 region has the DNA TGCAGTGCTAGGGACATCGGGACGGGTCCCTACGAGCAGTACTTC. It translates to CSARDIGTGPYEQYF.

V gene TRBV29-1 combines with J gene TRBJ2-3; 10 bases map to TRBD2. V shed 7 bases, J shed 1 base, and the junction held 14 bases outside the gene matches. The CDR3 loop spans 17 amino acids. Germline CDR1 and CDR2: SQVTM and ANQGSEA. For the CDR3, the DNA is TGCAGCGCCACGGGCCCACTAGCGGGGAGCGGCACAGATACGCAGTATTTT. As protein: CSATGPLAGSGTDTQYF.

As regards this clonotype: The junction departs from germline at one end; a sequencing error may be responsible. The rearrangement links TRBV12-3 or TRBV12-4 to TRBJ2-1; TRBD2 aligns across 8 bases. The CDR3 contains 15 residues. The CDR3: CASRLAGHPFNEQFF. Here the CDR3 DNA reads TGTGCCAGCAGGTTAGCGGGGCACCCCTTCAATGAGCAGTTCTTC.

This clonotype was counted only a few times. CDR3 nucleotide sequence: TGCAGTGCTAGGCATATAGGAGCGCTCGAGCAGTACTTC. This encodes CSARHIGALEQYF. The chain links TRBV20-1 to TRBJ2-7; D gene uncertain. With 3 bases removed from V and 6 bases from J, the gap between germline ends came to 15 bases. The length of the CDR3 is 13 residues. Germline V gene sequence: CDR1 DFQATT, CDR2 SNEGSKA (reference sequence).

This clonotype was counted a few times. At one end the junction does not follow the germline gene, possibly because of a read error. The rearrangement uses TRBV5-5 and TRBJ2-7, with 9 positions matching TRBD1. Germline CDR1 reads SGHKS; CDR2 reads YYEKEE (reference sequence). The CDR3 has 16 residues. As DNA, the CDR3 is TGTGCCAGCAGTTTGGCCGGGACAGGGACCTCCTACGAGCAGTACTTC. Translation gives CASSLAGTGTSYEQYF.

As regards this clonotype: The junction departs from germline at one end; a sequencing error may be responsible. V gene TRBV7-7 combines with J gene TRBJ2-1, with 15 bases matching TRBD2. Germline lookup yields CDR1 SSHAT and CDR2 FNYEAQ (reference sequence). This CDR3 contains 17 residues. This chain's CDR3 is CASSLGTSGGNRNEQFF. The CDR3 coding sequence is TGTGCTAGCAGCTTAGGGACTAGCGGGGGGAATCGAAATGAGCAGTTCTTC.

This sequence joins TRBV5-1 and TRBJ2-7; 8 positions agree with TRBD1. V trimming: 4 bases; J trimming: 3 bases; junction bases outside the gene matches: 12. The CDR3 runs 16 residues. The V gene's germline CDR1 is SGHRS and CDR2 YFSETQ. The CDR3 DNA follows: TGCGCCAGCAGCCGCGGAGGGACAGGCTATGTCTACGAGCAGTACTTC. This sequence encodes CASSRGGTGYVYEQYF.

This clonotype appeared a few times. CDR3 coding DNA: TGTGCCAGCTTCACTTCCTACGAGCAGTACTTC. Translation gives CASFTSYEQYF. The rearrangement joins TRBV3-1 to TRBJ2-7; no firm D call. There are 11 residues in the CDR3. Looked up from germline, CDR1 is LGHDT and CDR2 is YNNKEL (reference sequence). Trimming pared 8 bases from V and 1 base from J, leaving 6 bases between.